This TCR beta chain was recovered during a study of cytomegalovirus exposure and HLA in healthy donors. Study outcomes and limitations: In presence/absence analyses, roughly uniform sequencing depth across donors was assumed.

As concerns this clone: Its matching antigen is unknown.

Primers included in the PCR were 60 Vbeta and 13 Jbeta primers. The assay was immunoSEQ multiplex PCR, and TCRdb's table has in-frame clones only and misses some. The sample lists some 150,000 clones, 75% to 85% occurring once. J was trimmed by 5 bases and V by 6 bases; bases with no gene match: 5. Germline V gene data show CDR1 as MNHEY and CDR2 as SVGAGI. This CDR3 is built from 13 residues. What was sequenced was PBMCs. The rearrangement uses TRBV6-5 and TRBJ2-3; 7 bases match TRBD1. This receptor was identified in a woman between 50 and 59 years old in good health and CMV-seropositive. The CDR3: CASRRTGGDTQYF. CDR3 coding DNA: TGTGCCAGCAGGCGGACAGGTGGAGATACGCAGTATTTT.